Here is one TCR beta chain with its context. In the source study's methods: Researchers report that nucleated cell counts were estimated from reference gene primer amplification. Sequencing was performed with immunoSEQ multiplex PCR; in TCRdb, only in-frame clones are kept and a portion is missing. The V and J calls and clone size were taken over from that table, and D and trimming were inferred from the DNA. This table has around 400,000 clones, roughly 90% appearing once. This specimen belongs to a study of blood T cell repertoires in COVID-19. Study in general: The United States, Italy and Spain supplied acute and convalescent COVID-19 samples.

This CDR3 comprises 16 residues. The V gene end was trimmed by 1 base and the J gene end by 3 bases; junction bases not matched to a gene: 4. The germline gives CDR1 SGHDN, CDR2 FVKESK. The rearrangement uses TRBV14 and TRBJ2-3; TRBD1 agrees at 10 bases. The sample comprised PBMCs or T cells enriched from blood (not recorded which). The receptor comes from a woman aged 25 to 39 who had recovered from COVID-19. The CDR3 spells CASSQVWGQGTDTQYF. The CDR3 DNA follows: TGTGCCAGCAGCCAAGTTTGGGGACAGGGGACAGATACGCAGTATTTT. Full variable domain (rest looked up from reference TRBV14 and TRBJ2-3): EAGVTQFPSHSVIEKGQTVTLRCDPISGHDNLYWYRRVMGKEIKFLLHFVKESKQDESGMPNNRFLAERTGGTYSTLKVQPAELEDSGVYFCASSQVWGQGTDTQYFGPGTRLTVL.